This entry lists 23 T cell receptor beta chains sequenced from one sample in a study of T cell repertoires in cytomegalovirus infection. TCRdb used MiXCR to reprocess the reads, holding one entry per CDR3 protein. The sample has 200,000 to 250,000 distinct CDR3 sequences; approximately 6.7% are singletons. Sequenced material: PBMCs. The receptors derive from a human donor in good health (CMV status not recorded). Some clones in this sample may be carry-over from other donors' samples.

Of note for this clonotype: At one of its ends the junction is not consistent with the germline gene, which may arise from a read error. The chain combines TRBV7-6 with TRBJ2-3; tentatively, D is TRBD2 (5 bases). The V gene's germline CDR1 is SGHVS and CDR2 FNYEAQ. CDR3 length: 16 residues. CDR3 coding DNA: TGTGCCAGCAGCCCCCTCGAAGACTACCGCACAGAGACGCAGTATTTT. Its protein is CASSPLEDYRTETQYF. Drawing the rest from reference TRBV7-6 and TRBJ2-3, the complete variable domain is GAGVSQSPRYKVTKRGQDVALRCDPISGHVSLYWYRQALGQGPEFLTYFNYEAQQDKSGLPNDRFSAERPEGSISTLTIQRTEQRDSAMYRCASSPLEDYRTETQYFGPGTRLTVL.

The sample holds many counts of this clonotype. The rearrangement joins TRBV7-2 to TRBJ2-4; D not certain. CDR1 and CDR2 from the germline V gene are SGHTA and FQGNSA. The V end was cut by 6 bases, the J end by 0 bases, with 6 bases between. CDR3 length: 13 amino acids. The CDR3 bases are TGTGCCAGCAGAGAGCTAGCCAAAAACATTCAGTACTTC. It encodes CASRELAKNIQYF.

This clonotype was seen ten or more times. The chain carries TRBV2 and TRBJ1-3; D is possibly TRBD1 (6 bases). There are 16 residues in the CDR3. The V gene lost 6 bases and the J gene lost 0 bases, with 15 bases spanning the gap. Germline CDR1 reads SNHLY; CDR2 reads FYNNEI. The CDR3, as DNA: TGTGCCAGCAGCGTCGGGACAAAATACTCTGGAAACACCATATATTTT. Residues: CASSVGTKYSGNTIYF.

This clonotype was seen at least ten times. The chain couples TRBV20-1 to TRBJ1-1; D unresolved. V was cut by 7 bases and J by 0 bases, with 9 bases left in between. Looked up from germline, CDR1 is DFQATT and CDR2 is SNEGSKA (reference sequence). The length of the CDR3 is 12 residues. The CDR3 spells CSGTAMNTEAFF. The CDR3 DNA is TGCAGTGGGACGGCCATGAACACTGAAGCTTTCTTT.

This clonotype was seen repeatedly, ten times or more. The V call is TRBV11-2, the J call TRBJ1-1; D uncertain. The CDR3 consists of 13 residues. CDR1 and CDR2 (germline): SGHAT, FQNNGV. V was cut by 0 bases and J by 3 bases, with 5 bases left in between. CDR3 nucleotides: TGTGCCAGCAGCTTAGATCTTGACACTGAAGCTTTCTTT. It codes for CASSLDLDTEAFF.

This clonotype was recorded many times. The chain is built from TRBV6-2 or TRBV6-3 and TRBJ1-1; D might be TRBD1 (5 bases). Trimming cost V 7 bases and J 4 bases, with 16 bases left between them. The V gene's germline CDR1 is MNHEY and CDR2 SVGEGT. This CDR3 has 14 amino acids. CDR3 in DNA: TGTGCCAGCATCTCGAACGGGGGGAGCACTGAAGCTTTCTTT. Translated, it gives CASISNGGSTEAFF.

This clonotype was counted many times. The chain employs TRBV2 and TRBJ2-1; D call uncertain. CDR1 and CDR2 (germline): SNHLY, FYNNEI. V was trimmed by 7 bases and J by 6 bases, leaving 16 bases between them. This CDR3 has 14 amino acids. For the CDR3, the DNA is TGTGCCAGCATCGCGGATCCGCTGAGCAATGAGCAGTTCTTC. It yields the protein CASIADPLSNEQFF.

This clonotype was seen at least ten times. CDR3 DNA sequence: TGTGCCAGCAGCCCCCGGACCGCGAACACTGAAGCTTTCTTT. Its translation is CASSPRTANTEAFF. V is TRBV7-2 and J is TRBJ1-1; D ambiguous. There are 14 residues in the CDR3. The V end lost 5 bases, the J end lost 1 base, and 11 bases lay between the germline ends. Germline lookup yields CDR1 SGHTA and CDR2 FQGNSA.

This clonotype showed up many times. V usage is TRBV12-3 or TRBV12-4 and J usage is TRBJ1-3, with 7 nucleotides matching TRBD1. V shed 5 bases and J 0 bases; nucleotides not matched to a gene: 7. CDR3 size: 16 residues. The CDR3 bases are TGTGCCAGCAGTGTCGGGGGGACAGTCTCTGGAAACACCATATATTTT. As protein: CASSVGGTVSGNTIYF.

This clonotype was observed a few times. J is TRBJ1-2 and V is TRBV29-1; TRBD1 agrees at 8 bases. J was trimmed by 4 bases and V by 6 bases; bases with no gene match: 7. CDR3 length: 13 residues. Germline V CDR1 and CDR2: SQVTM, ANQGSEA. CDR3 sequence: CSVDGQGPYGYTF. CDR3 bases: TGCAGCGTAGATGGACAGGGCCCCTATGGCTACACCTTC.

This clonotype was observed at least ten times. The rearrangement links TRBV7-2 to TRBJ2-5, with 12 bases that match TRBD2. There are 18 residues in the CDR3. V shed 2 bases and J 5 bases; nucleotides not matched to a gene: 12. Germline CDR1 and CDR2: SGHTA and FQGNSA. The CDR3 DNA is TGTGCCAGCAGCTTAAATAAGGGACTAGCGGGCCAGGGGGAGACCCAGTACTTC. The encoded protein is CASSLNKGLAGQGETQYF. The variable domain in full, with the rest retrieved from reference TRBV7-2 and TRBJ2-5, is GAGVSQSPSNKVTEKGKDVELRCDPISGHTALYWYRQSLGQGLEFLIYFQGNSAPDKSGLPSDRFSAERTGGSVSTLTIQRTQQEDSAVYLCASSLNKGLAGQGETQYFGPGTRLLVL.

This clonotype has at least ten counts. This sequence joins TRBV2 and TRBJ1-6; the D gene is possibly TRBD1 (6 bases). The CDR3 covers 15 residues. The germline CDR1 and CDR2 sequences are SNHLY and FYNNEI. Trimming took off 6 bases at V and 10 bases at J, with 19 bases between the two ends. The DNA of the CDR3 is TGTGCCAGCAGGGGACGTACAGGGCCGGACTCACCCCTCCACTTT. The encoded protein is CASRGRTGPDSPLHF.

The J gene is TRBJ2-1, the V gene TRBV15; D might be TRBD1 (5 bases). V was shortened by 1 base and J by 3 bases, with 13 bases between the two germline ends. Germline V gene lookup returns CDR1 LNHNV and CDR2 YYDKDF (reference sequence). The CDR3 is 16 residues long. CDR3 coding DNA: TGTGCCACCAGCAGAGCAAAGGGGCCGTTCTACAATGAGCAGTTCTTC. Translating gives CATSRAKGPFYNEQFF.

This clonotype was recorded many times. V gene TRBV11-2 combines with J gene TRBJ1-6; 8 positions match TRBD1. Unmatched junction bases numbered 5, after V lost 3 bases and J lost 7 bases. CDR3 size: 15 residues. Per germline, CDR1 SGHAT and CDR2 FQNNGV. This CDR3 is CASSLTGEKNSPLHF. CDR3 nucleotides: TGTGCCAGCAGCTTGACAGGGGAGAAGAATTCACCCCTCCACTTT.

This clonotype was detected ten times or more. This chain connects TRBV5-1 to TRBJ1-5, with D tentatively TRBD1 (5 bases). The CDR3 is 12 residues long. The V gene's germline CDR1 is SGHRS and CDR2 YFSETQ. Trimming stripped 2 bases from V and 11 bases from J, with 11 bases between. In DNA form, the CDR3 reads TGCGCCAGCAGCTTTCCCGGAGGGGCCCAGCATTTT. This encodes CASSFPGGAQHF.

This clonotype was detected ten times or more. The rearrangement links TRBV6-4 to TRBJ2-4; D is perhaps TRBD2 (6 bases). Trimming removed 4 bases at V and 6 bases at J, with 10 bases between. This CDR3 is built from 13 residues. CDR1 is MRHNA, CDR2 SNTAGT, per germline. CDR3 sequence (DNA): TGTGCCAGCAGTGCTAGTAGCGGAAACATTCAGTACTTC. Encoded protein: CASSASSGNIQYF.

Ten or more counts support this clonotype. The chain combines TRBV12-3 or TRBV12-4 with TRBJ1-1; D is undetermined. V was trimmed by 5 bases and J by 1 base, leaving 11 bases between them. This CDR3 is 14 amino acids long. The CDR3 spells CASSDTPRNTEAFF. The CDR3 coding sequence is TGTGCCAGCAGTGACACCCCCCGGAACACTGAAGCTTTCTTT.

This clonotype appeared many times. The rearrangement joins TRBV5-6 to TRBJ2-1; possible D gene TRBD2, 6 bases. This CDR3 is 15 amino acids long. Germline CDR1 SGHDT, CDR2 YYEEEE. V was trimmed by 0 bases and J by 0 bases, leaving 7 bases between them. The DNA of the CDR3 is TGTGCCAGCAGCTTGGGACTAGGCTCCTACAATGAGCAGTTCTTC. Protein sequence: CASSLGLGSYNEQFF.

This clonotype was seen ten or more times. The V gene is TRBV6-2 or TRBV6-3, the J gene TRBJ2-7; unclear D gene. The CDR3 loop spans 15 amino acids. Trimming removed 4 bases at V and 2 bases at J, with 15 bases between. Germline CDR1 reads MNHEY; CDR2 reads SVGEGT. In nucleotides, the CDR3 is TGTGCCAGCAGTTCTAGGCGTATCTTAGCCTACGAGCAGTACTTC. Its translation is CASSSRRILAYEQYF.

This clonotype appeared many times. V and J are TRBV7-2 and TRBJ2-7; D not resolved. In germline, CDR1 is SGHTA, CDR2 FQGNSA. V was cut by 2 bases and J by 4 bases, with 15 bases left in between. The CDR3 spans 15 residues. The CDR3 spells CASSLRPTARYEQYF. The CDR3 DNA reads TGTGCCAGCAGCTTAAGACCCACGGCCAGGTACGAGCAGTACTTC.

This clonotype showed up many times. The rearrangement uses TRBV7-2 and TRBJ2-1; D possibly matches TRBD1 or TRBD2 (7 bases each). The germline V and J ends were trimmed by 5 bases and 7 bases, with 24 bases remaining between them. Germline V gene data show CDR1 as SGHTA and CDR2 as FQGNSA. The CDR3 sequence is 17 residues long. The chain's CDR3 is CASSPRGEGRLQNEQFF. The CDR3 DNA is TGTGCCAGCAGCCCCAGGGGGGAGGGAAGGCTCCAGAATGAGCAGTTCTTC.

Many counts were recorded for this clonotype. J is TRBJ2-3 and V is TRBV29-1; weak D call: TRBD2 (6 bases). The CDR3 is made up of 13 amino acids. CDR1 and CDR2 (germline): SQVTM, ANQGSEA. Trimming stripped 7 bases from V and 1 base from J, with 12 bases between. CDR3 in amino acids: CSAQRGGTDTQYF. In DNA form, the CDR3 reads TGCAGCGCTCAGCGCGGGGGCACAGATACGCAGTATTTT.

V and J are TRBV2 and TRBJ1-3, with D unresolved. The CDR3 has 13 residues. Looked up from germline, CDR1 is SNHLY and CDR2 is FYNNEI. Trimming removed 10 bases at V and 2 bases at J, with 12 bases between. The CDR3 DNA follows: TGTGCCAAGGAACCCGTCCCTGGAAACACCATATATTTT. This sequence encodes CAKEPVPGNTIYF.